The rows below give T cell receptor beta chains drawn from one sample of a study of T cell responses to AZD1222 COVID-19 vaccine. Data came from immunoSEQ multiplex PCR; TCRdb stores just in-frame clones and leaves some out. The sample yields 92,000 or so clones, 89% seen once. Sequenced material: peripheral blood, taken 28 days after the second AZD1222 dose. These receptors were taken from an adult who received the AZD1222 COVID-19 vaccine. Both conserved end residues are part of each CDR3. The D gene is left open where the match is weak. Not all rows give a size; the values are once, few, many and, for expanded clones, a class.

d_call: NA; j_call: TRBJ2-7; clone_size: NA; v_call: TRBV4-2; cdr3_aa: CASSQSRNEQYF; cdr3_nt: TGTGCCAGCAGCCAGTCAAGGAACGAGCAGTACTTC
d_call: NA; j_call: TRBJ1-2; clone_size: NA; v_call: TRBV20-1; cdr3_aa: CSARLDYGYTF; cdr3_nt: TGCAGTGCTAGATTGGACTATGGCTACACCTTC
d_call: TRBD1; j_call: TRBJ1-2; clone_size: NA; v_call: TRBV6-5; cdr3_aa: CASKRTGQGGYTF; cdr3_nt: TGTGCCAGCAAACGGACAGGGCAGGGTGGCTACACCTTC
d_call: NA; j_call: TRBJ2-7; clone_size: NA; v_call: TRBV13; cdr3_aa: CASSLSGTGSYEQYF; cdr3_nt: TGTGCCAGCAGCCTTAGCGGGACAGGGTCTTACGAGCAGTACTTC
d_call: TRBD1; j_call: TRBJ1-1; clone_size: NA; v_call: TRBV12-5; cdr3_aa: CASGRTGLNTEAFF; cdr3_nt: TGTGCTAGTGGACGGACAGGGTTGAACACTGAAGCTTTCTTT
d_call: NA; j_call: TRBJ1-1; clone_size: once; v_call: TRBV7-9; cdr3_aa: CASSYRDEGNTEAFF; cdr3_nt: TGTGCCAGCAGCTACCGGGACGAGGGGAACACTGAAGCTTTCTTT
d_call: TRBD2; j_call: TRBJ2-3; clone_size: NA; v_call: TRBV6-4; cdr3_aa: CASSGTSGTDTQYF; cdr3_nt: TGTGCCAGCAGTGGGACTAGCGGCACAGATACGCAGTATTTT
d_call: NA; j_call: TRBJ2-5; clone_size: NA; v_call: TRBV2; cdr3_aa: CASSDQVAGETQYF; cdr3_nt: TGTGCCAGCAGTGACCAGGTTGCGGGAGAGACCCAGTACTTC
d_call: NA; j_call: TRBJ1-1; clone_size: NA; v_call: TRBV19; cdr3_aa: CASSMGQGYTEAFF; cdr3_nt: TGTGCCAGTAGTATGGGGCAGGGATACACTGAAGCTTTCTTT
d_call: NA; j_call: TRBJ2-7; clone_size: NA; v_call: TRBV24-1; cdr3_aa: CATSDLGEQYF; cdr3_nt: TGTGCCACCAGTGATTTGGGGGAGCAGTACTTC
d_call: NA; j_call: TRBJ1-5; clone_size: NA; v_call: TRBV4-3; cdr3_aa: CASSQGSGQPQHF; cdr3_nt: TGCGCCAGCAGCCAAGGGTCGGGTCAGCCCCAGCATTTT
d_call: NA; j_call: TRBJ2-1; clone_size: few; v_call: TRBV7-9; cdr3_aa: CASSLVTDPHYNEQFF; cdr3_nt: TGTGCCAGCAGCTTAGTAACAGACCCACACTACAATGAGCAGTTCTTC
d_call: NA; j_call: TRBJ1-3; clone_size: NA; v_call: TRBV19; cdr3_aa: CASSPLLGRSSGNTIYF; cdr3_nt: TGTGCCAGTAGCCCTTTACTGGGACGGAGCTCTGGAAACACCATATATTTT
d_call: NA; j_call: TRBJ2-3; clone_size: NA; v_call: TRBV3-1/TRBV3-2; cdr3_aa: CASSQWDTQYF; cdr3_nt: TGTGCCAGCAGCCAGTGGGATACGCAGTATTTT
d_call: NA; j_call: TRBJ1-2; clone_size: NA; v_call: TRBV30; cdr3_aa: CAWNRQKPNYGYTF; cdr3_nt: TGTGCCTGGAATCGACAGAAACCAAACTATGGCTACACCTTC
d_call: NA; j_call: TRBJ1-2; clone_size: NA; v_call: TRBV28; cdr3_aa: CASTDVGPNYGYTF; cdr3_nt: TGTGCCAGCACCGACGTCGGCCCCAACTATGGCTACACCTTC
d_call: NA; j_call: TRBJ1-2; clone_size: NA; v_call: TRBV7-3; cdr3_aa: CASSVDNYGYTF; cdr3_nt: TGTGCCAGCAGCGTGGACAACTATGGCTACACCTTC
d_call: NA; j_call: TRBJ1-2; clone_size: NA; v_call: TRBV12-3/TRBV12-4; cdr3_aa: CASTKEGFGYTF; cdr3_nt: TGTGCCAGCACCAAAGAGGGTTTTGGCTACACCTTC
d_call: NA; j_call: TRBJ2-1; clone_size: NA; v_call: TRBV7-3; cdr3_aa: CASSLTPRGEQFF; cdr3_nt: TGTGCCAGCAGCTTAACGCCGCGGGGTGAGCAGTTCTTC
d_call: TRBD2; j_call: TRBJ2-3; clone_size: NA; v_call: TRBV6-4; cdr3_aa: CASSSGTGGDTQYF; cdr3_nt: TGTGCCAGCAGTAGTGGGACGGGGGGAGATACGCAGTATTTT
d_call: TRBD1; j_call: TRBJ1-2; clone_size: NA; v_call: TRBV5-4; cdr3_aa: CASSLQGAGGYTF; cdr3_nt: TGTGCCAGCAGCTTGCAGGGGGCTGGGGGCTACACCTTC
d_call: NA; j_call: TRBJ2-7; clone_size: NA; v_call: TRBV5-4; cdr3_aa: CASSVQGGYEQYF; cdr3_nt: TGTGCCAGCAGCGTCCAGGGGGGTTACGAGCAGTACTTC
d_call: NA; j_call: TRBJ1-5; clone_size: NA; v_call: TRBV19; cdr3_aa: CASSFGTLSQPQHF; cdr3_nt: TGTGCCAGTAGTTTTGGGACCTTGAGTCAGCCCCAGCATTTT
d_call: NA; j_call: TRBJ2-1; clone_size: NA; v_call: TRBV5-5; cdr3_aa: CASSLGVIAYNEQFF; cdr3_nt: TGTGCCAGCAGCTTGGGGGTGATCGCCTACAATGAGCAGTTCTTC
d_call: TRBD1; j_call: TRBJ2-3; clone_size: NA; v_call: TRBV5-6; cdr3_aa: CASSFRDRADTQYF; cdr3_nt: TGTGCCAGCAGCTTCCGGGACAGGGCCGATACGCAGTATTTT
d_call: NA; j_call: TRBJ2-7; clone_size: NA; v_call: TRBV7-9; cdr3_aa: CASSIQGPYEQYF; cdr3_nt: TGTGCCAGCAGCATTCAGGGGCCCTACGAGCAGTACTTC
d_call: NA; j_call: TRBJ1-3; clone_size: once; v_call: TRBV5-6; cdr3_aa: CASSLVSRGNTIYF; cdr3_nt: TGTGCCAGCAGCTTGGTTTCTCGTGGAAACACCATATATTTT
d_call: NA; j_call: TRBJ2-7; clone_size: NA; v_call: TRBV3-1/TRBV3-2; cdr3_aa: CASSQVISRTYEQYF; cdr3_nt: TGTGCCAGCAGCCAAGTTATAAGTAGGACCTACGAGCAGTACTTC
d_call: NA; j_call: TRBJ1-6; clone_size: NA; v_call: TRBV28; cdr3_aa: CASSSLEWGSSYNSPLHF; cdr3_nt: TGTGCCAGCAGTTCTCTTGAATGGGGGAGCTCCTATAATTCACCCCTCCACTTT
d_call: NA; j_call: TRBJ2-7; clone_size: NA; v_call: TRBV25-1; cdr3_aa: CASTDPFSYEQYF; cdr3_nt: TGTGCCAGCACCGACCCTTTTTCCTACGAGCAGTACTTC
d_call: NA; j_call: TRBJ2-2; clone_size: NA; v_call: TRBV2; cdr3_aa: CASSATSPGELFF; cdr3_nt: TGTGCCAGCAGCGCAACTAGTCCCGGGGAGCTGTTTTTT
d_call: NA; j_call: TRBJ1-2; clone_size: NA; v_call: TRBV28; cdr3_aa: CASSLWGGADGYTF; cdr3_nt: TGTGCCAGCAGTTTATGGGGGGGCGCAGATGGCTACACCTTC
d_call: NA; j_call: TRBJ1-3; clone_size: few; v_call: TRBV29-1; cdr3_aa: CSVRAGGGNTIYF; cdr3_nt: TGCAGCGTCCGTGCCGGGGGAGGAAACACCATATATTTT
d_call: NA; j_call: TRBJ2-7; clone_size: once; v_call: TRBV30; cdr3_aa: CAWSVVMGPMGEQYF; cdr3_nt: TGTGCCTGGAGTGTAGTTATGGGGCCGATGGGCGAGCAGTACTTC
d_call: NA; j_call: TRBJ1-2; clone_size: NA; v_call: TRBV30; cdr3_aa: CAWSVIGYGYTF; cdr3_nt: TGTGCCTGGAGTGTGATTGGCTATGGCTACACCTTC
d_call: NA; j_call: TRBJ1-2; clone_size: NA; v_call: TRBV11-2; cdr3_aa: CASSLDSGSGYGYTF; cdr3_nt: TGTGCCAGCAGCTTAGATTCAGGCTCCGGCTATGGCTACACCTTC
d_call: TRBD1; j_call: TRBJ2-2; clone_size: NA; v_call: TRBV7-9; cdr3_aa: CASSPRTGGRGGELFF; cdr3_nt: TGTGCCAGCAGCCCCAGGACAGGGGGACGTGGCGGGGAGCTGTTTTTT
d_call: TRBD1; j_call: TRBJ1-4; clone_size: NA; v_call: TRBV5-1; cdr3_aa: CASSLEIGGGWEKLFF; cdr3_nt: TGCGCCAGCAGCTTGGAGATAGGGGGCGGTTGGGAAAAACTGTTTTTT
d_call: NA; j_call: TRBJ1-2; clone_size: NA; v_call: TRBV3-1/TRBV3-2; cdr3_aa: CASRTVRDGYTF; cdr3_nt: TGTGCCAGCAGGACAGTGCGCGATGGCTACACCTTC
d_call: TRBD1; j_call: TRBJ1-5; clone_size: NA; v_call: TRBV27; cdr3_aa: CASSGQGGQPQHF; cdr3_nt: TGTGCCAGCTCCGGACAGGGAGGTCAGCCCCAGCATTTT
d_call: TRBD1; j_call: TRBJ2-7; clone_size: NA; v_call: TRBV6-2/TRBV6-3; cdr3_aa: CASSYRTGAWEQYF; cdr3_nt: TGTGCCAGCAGTTACAGGACAGGAGCATGGGAGCAGTACTTC
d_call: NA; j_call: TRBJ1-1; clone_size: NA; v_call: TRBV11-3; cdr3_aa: CASSLDLSAIFF; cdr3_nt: TGTGCCAGCAGCTTAGACTTGTCTGCGATTTTCTTT
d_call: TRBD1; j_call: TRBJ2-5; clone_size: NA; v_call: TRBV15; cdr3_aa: CATSRGGTELQHAQETQYF; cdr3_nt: TGTGCCACCAGCAGAGGAGGGACAGAACTTCAACACGCCCAAGAGACCCAGTACTTC
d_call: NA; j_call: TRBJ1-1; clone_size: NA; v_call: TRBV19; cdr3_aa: CASSIELQKAFF; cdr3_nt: TGTGCCAGTAGTATAGAGCTCCAGAAAGCTTTCTTT
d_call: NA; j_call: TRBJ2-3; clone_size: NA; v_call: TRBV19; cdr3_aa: CASSWTDTQYF; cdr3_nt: TGTGCCAGTAGTTGGACAGATACGCAGTATTTT
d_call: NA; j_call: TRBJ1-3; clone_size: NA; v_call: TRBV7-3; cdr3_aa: CASSPSGRSGNTIYF; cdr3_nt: TGTGCCAGCAGCCCGTCGGGGCGCTCTGGAAACACCATATATTTT